This T cell receptor beta chain is drawn from a study of radiation and T cells in renal cell carcinoma. Overall study results and limits: Without pretreatment biopsies, baseline tumor clonotype presence was undetermined. Intratumoral heterogeneity was not captured in these approximately 0.91 g regions.

The assay was immunoSEQ multiplex PCR, and TCRdb's table has in-frame clones only and misses some. The table includes fewer than 25,000 clones, 40% to 55% detected once. The V and J ends lost 0 bases and 3 bases respectively, with 15 bases between them. CDR1 and CDR2 from the germline V gene are MNHEY and SVGAGI. The CDR3 runs to 16 residues. Of note for this clone: The antigen is not known.

This sample's treatment: 15 Gy SBRT to primary tumor, nephrectomy 4 weeks later. Clear cell pathology was present in this patient's renal cell carcinoma. This TCR was sampled from a woman aged 50 to 60 with renal cell carcinoma. The chain employs TRBV6-5 and TRBJ2-7, with D possibly TRBD2 on 6 matching bases. Sequenced material: tumor tissue, taken from a patient whose treatment included radiotherapy and nephrectomy. The CDR3 region is CASSYSPRGLHYEQYF. The CDR3 DNA sequence: TGTGCCAGCAGTTACTCGCCGCGTGGACTACACTACGAGCAGTACTTC.